This passage covers 2 T cell receptor beta chains from one sample sequenced in a study of T-cell reconstitution after alpha-beta-depleted transplantation in children. During its preparation, the TCRbeta library received unique molecular identifiers. TCRdb re-called the PCR reads with MiXCR, one entry per CDR3 protein. The sample yields 490,000 or so distinct CDR3 sequences, approximately 13% seen once. This material consisted of PBMCs from the stem cell graft donor, taken from the stem cell graft. These receptors all stem from a human donor who donated a stem cell graft to a child with combined immunodeficiency.

This clonotype was seen at least ten times. The V call is TRBV7-2, the J call TRBJ1-3, with 7 bases identical to TRBD1. The ends lost 3 bases at V and 0 bases at J; junction bases unmatched: 2. Germline-derived CDR1 and CDR2 are SGHTA and FQGNSA. This CDR3 has 15 amino acids. For the CDR3, the DNA is TGTGCCAGCAGCTTTGGGACAGACTCTGGAAACACCATATATTTT. It yields the protein CASSFGTDSGNTIYF.

This clonotype was seen repeatedly, ten times or more. Written as DNA, the CDR3 is TGCGCCAGCAGCCAAGCGGCAGGGCGAGAGACCCAGTACTTC. Translation gives CASSQAAGRETQYF. The chain combines TRBV4-3 with TRBJ2-5; D might be TRBD1 (5 bases). V was shortened by 1 base and J by 4 bases, with 10 bases between the two germline ends. Germline V gives CDR1 LGHNA, CDR2 YSLEER. The CDR3 extends over 14 amino acids.